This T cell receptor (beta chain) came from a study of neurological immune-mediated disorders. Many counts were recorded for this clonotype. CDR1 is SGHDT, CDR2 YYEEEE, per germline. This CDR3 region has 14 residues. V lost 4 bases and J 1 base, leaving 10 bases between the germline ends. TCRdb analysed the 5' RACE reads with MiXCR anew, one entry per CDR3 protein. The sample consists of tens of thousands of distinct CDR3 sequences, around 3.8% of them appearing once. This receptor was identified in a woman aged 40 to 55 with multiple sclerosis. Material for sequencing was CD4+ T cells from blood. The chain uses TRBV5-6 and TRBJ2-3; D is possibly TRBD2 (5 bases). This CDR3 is CASSVPSRTDTQYF. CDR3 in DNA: TGTGCCAGCAGCGTACCTAGCCGCACAGATACGCAGTATTTT.